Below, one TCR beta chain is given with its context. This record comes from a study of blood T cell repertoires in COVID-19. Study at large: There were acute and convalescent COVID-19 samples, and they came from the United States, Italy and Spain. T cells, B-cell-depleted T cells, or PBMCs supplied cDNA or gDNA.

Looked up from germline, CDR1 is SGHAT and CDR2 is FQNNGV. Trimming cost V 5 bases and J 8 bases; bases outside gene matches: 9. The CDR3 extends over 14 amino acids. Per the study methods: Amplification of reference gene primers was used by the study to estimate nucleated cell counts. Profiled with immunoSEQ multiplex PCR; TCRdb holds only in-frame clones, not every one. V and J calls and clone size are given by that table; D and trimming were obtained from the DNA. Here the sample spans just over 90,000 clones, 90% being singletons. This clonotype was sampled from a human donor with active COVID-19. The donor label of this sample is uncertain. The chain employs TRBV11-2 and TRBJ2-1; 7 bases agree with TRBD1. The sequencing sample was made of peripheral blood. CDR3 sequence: CASSHTGDTHEQFF. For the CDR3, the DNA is TGTGCCAGCAGCCACACAGGGGATACCCATGAGCAGTTCTTC. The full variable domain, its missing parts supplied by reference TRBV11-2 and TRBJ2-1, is EAGVAQSPRYKIIEKRQSVAFWCNPISGHATLYWYQQILGQGPKLLIQFQNNGVVDDSQLPKDRFSAERLKGVDSTLKIQPAKLEDSAVYLCASSHTGDTHEQFFGPGTRLTVL.